This T cell receptor (beta chain) was sequenced for a study of cytomegalovirus exposure and HLA in healthy donors. Findings and caveats of the study: One variant, a missense change in DCLRE1C, was linked in a later analysis to TCR beta V- and J-gene trimming.

CDR3 size: 13 residues. In germline, CDR1 is SGHTA, CDR2 FQGNSA. Trimming removed 1 base from V and 6 bases from J, with 8 bases in between. Researchers ran the PCR with 60 Vbeta and 13 Jbeta primers. Profiling relied on immunoSEQ multiplex PCR, and the TCRdb table lists in-frame clones only, not all of them. The table records 200,000 to 250,000 clones, around four fifths of them present only once. In its sample, this clone was seen a few times. Antigen: not known. Additional DNA sequences in this sample encode the identical CDR3. This receptor was taken from a woman between 35 and 50 years old in good health and CMV-seronegative. J is TRBJ2-3 and V is TRBV7-2, with D possibly TRBD1 on 5 matching bases. The sequenced sample consisted of PBMCs. The CDR3 nucleotides read TGTGCCAGCAGCTTAGGGGGCCGTGATACGCAGTATTTT. Amino acids: CASSLGGRDTQYF.